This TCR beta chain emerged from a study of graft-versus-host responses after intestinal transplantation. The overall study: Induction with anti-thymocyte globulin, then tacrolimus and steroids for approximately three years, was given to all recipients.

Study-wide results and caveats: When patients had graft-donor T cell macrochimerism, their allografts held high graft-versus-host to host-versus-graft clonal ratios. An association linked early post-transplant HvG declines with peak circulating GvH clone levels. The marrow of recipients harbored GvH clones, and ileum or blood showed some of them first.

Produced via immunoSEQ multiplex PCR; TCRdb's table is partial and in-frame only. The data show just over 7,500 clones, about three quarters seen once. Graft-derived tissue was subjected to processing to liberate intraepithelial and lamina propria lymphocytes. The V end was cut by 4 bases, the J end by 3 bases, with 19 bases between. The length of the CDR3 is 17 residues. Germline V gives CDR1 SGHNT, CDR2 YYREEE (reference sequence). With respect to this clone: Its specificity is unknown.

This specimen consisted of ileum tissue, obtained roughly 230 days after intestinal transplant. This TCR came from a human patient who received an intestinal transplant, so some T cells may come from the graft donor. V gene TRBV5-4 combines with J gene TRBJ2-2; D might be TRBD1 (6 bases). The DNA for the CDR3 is TGTGCCAGCAGCCCGTACGTTACAGGGCTACACACCGGGGAGCTGTTTTTT. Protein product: CASSPYVTGLHTGELFF.